This note documents a single T cell receptor (beta chain) sequence. These data originate in a study of blood T cell repertoires in COVID-19. Enrolled during active infection, Seattle patients were then followed longitudinally. This table comes from immunoSEQ multiplex PCR, and its TCRdb copy is limited to in-frame clones, with some not included. Among hundreds of thousands of clones, about 87% were seen once, and the ten largest hold roughly 13%. The source of this sequence is a woman aged 45 to 65 with COVID-19, enrolled during active disease. The sequenced sample was peripheral blood.

The CDR3 nucleotides read TGTGCCCATGGGGGGGGACGGTACAATGAGCAGTTCTTC. Its translation: CAHGGGRYNEQFF. The rearrangement joins TRBV7-9 to TRBJ2-1; 7 positions agree with TRBD2. V lost 11 bases and J lost 4; bases outside the gene matches: 8. From germline, CDR1 is SEHNR and CDR2 FQNEAQ (reference sequence). CDR3 length: 13 amino acids.